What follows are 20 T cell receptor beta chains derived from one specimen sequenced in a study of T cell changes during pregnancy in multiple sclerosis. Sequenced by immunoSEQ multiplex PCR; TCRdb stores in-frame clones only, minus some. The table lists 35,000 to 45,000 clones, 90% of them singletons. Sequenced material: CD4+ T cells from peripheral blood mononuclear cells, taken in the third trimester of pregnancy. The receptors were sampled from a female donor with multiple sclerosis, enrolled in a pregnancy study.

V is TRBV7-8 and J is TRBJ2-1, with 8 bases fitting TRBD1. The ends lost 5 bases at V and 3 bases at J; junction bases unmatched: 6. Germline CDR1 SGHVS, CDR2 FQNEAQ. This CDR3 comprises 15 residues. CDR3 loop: CASSPDRVDYNEQFF. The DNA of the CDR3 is TGTGCCAGCAGCCCGGACAGGGTCGACTACAATGAGCAGTTCTTC.

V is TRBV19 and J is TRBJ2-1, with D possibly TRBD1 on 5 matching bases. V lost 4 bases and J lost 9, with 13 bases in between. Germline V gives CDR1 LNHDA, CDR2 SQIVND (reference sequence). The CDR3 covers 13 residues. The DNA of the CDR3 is TGTGCCAGTAGTACCCAAACAGGACCTGAGCAGTTCTTC. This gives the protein CASSTQTGPEQFF.

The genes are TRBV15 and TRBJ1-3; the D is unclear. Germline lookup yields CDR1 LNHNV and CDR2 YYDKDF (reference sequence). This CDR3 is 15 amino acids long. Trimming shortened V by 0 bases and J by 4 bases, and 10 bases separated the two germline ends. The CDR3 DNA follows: TGTGCCACCAGCAGAGACCCGGGTGGAGGAAACACCATATATTTT. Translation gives CATSRDPGGGNTIYF.

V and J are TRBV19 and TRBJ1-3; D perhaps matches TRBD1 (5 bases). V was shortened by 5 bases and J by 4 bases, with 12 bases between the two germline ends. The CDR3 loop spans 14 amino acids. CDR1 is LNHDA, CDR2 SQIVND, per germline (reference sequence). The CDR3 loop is CASSSDRSGNTIYF. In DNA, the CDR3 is TGTGCCAGTAGTTCAGACAGATCCGGAAACACCATATATTTT.

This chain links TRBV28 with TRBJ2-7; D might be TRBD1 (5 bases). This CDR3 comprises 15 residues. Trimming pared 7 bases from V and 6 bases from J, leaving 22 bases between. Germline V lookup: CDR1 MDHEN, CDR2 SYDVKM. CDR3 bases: TGTGCCAGCAACATCCCCCGGCAGGGATCGGTCGAGCAGTACTTC. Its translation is CASNIPRQGSVEQYF.

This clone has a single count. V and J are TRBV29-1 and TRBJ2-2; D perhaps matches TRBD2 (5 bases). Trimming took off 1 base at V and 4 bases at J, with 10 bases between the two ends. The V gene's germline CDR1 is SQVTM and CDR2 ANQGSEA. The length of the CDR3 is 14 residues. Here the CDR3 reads CSVEVGRGTGELFF. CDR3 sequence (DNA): TGCAGCGTTGAAGTGGGGAGAGGCACCGGGGAGCTGTTTTTT.

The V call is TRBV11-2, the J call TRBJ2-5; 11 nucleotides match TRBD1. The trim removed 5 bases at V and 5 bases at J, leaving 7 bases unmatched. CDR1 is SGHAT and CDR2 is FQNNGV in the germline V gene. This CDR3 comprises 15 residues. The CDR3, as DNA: TGTGCCAGCAGCCCAGGGACAGGGGGTTGGGAGACCCAGTACTTC. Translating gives CASSPGTGGWETQYF.

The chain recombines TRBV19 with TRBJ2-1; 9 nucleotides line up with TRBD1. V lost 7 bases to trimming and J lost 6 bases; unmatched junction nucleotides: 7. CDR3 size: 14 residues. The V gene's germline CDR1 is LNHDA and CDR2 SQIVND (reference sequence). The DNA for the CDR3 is TGTGCCAGTATTAGGGACAGGGAAGGCAATGAGCAGTTCTTC. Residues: CASIRDREGNEQFF. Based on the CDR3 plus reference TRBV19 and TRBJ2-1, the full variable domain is DGGITQSPKYLFRKEGQNVTLSCEQNLNHDAMYWYRQDPGQGLRLIYYSQIVNDFQKGDIAEGYSVSREKKESFPLTVTSAQKNPTAFYLCASIRDREGNEQFFGPGTRLTVL.

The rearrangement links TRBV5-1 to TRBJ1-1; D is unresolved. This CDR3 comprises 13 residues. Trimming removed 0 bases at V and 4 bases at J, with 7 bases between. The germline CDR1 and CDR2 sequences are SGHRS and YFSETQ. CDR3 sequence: CASSLARLTEAFF. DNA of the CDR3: TGCGCCAGCAGCTTGGCCAGACTCACTGAAGCTTTCTTT.

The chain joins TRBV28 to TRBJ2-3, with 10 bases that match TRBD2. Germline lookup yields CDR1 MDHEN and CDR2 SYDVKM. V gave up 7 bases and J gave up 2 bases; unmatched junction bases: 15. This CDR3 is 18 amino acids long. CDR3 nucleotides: TGTGCCAGCAACCCCCTCGAGCCCGGACTAGCGGTCACAGATACGCAGTATTTT. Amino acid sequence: CASNPLEPGLAVTDTQYF. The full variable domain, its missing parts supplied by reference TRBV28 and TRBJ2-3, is DVKVTQSSRYLVKRTGEKVFLECVQDMDHENMFWYRQDPGLGLRLIYFSYDVKMKEKGDIPEGYSVSREKKERFSLILESASTNQTSMYLCASNPLEPGLAVTDTQYFGPGTRLTVL.

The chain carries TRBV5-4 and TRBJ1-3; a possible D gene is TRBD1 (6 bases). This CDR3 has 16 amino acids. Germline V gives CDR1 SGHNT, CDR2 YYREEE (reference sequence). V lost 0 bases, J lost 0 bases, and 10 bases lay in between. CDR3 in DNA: TGTGCCAGCAGCTTGGACGGGGGGCACTCTGGAAACACCATATATTTT. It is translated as CASSLDGGHSGNTIYF.

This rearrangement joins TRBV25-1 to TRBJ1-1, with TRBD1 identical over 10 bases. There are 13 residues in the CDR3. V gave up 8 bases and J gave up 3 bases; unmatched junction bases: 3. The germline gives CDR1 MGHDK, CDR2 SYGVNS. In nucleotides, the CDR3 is TGTGCCAGCCGAGGGACAGGGGACACTGAAGCTTTCTTT. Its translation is CASRGTGDTEAFF.

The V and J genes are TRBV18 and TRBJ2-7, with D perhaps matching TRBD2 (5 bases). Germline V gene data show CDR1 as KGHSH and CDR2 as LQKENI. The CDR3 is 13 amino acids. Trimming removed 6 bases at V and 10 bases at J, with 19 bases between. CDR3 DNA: TGTGCCAGCTCTTCCCGGCGGCTAGCCGAACAGTACTTC. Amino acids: CASSSRRLAEQYF.

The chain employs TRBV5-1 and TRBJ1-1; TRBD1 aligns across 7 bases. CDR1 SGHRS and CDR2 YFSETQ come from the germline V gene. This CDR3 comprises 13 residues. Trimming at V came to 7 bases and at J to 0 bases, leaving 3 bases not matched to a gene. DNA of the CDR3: TGCGCCAGCTCGGGACAGTTGAACACTGAAGCTTTCTTT. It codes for CASSGQLNTEAFF.

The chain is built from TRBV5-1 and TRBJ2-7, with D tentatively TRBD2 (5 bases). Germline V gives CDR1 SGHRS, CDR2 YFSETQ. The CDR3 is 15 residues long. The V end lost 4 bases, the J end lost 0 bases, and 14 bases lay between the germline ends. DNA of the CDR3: TGCGCCAGCAGCCCCCCCCTGGACTCCTCCTACGAGCAGTACTTC. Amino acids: CASSPPLDSSYEQYF.

The CDR3 loop reads CASSLAGVNTGELFF. CDR3 bases: TGTGCCAGCAGCCTAGCGGGAGTAAACACCGGGGAGCTGTTTTTT. This chain connects TRBV5-6 to TRBJ2-2, with 10 bases identical to TRBD2. CDR3 length: 15 amino acids. The V gene end was trimmed by 4 bases and the J gene end by 2 bases; junction bases not matched to a gene: 2. Germline V gives CDR1 SGHDT, CDR2 YYEEEE.

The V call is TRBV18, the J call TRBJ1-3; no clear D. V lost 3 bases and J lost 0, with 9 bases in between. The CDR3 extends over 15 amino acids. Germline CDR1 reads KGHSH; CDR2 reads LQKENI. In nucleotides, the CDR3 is TGTGCCAGCTCACCGCGGCAAAGCTCTGGAAACACCATATATTTT. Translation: CASSPRQSSGNTIYF.

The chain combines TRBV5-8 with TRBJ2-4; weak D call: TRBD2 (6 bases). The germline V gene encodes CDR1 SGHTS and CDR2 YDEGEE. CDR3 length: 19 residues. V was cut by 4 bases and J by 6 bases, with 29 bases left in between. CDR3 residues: CASSLVAGGRGQGRNIQYF. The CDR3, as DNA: TGTGCCAGCAGCCTCGTCGCCGGGGGACGGGGCCAAGGGCGAAACATTCAGTACTTC.

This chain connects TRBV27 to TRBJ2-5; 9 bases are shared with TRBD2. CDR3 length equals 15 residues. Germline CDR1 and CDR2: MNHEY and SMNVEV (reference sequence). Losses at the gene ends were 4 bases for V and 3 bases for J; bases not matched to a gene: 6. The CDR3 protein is CASSSLAGGEETQYF. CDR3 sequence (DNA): TGTGCCAGCAGTTCACTAGCGGGTGGGGAAGAGACCCAGTACTTC.

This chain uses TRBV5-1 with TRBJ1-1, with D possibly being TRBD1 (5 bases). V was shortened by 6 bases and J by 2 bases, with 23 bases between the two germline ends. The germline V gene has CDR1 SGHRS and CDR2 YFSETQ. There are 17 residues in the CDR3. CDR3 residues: CASTDSGVKNHNTEAFF. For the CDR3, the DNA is TGCGCCAGCACAGACTCGGGGGTTAAGAACCACAACACTGAAGCTTTCTTT.